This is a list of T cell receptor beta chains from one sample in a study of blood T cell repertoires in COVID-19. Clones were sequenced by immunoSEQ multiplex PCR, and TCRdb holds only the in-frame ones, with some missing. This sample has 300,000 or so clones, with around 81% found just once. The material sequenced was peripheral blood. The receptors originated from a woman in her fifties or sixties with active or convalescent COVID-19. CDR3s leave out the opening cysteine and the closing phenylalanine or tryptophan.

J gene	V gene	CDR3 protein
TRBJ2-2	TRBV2	AARDNLNTGELF
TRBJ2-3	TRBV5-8	ASSLEGTRTDTQY
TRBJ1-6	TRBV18	ASSPPRTGNSPLH
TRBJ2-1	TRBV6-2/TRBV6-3	ASSSGGGGYNEQF
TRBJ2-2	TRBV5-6	ASSGWGAGSTGELF
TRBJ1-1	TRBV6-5	ASSYSCRGGCTEAF
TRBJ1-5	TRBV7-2	ASSLETGTDQPQH
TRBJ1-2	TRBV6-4	ASSVVQGVYGYT
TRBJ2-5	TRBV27	ASSSYGTSGRSPETQY
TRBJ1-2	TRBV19	AILDRANYGYT
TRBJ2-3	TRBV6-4	ASSEAQGNTQY